What follows are 12 T cell receptor beta chains derived from one specimen sequenced in a study of early T cells in non-severe SARS-CoV-2 infection. TCRdb redid the calling of the 5' RACE reads with MiXCR, one entry per CDR3 protein. The sample consists of roughly 55,000 distinct CDR3 sequences, around a tenth of them appearing once. Sequences were obtained from whole blood. Every receptor here comes from an adult who was a healthcare worker with PCR-confirmed SARS-CoV-2 infection or an uninfected control (not recorded which).

The chain employs TRBV20-1 and TRBJ1-2; perhaps TRBD1 as D (6 bases). The CDR3 is 12 residues long. V lost 3 bases to trimming and J lost 7 bases, with 12 bases between them. From germline, CDR1 is DFQATT and CDR2 SNEGSKA (reference sequence). The CDR3 DNA reads TGCAGTGCTAGCGGACAGACGGGTGGCTACACCTTC. Amino acids: CSASGQTGGYTF.

This chain connects TRBV27 to TRBJ2-1, with D perhaps assigned TRBD1 or TRBD2 (6 bases each). Between the trimmed V and J ends, which lost 10 bases and 2 bases, there was a span of 15 bases. This CDR3 has 14 residues. Germline V CDR1 and CDR2: MNHEY, SMNVEV (reference sequence). The CDR3 is CATQGGGTYNEQFF. DNA for the CDR3: TGTGCCACTCAAGGGGGAGGCACCTACAATGAGCAGTTCTTC.

In its sample, this clonotype was seen a few times. V usage is TRBV7-2 and J usage is TRBJ2-1, with 11 bases aligning to TRBD2. This CDR3 is 17 amino acids long. V lost 6 bases and J lost 5; bases outside the gene matches: 12. The germline CDR1 and CDR2 sequences are SGHTA and FQGNSA. CDR3 in amino acids: CASRLETGTSGHNEQFF. CDR3 DNA: TGTGCCAGCAGACTTGAAACCGGGACTAGCGGCCACAATGAGCAGTTCTTC.

This clonotype has just one count. The chain recombines TRBV20-1 with TRBJ1-1; D remains ambiguous. The CDR3 is 12 residues long. Per germline, CDR1 DFQATT and CDR2 SNEGSKA (reference sequence). V dropped 6 bases and J dropped 1 base, with 9 bases sitting between them. The CDR3 protein is CSAPEQNTEAFF. The DNA of the CDR3 is TGCAGTGCCCCCGAGCAGAACACTGAAGCTTTCTTT.

This chain links TRBV28 with TRBJ2-5, with 8 bases matching TRBD1. The V gene end was trimmed by 5 bases and the J gene end by 3 bases; junction bases not matched to a gene: 5. CDR3 size: 14 residues. CDR1 is MDHEN and CDR2 is SYDVKM in the germline V gene. CDR3 loop: CASSHRTGKETQYF. As DNA, the CDR3 is TGTGCCAGCAGTCATAGGACAGGGAAAGAGACCCAGTACTTC.

The V call is TRBV9, the J call TRBJ2-2; 7 bases align to TRBD1. Germline V gives CDR1 SGDLS, CDR2 YYNGEE. There are 16 residues in the CDR3. Losses at the gene ends were 4 bases for V and 6 bases for J; bases not matched to a gene: 12. The CDR3 region is CASSSWTGTTAGELFF. Written as DNA, the CDR3 is TGTGCCAGCAGCTCCTGGACAGGAACAACTGCCGGGGAGCTGTTTTTT. The variable domain in full, completed from reference TRBV9 and TRBJ2-2, reads DSGVTQTPKHLITATGQRVTLRCSPRSGDLSVYWYQQSLDQGLQFLIQYYNGEERAKGNILERFSAQQFPDLHSELNLSSLELGDSALYFCASSSWTGTTAGELFFGEGSRLTVL.

This clonotype has a count of ten or more. The J gene is TRBJ2-2, the V gene TRBV7-6; 8 bases fit TRBD1. Germline CDR1 reads SGHVS; CDR2 reads FNYEAQ. Trimming cost V 3 bases and J 5 bases; bases outside gene matches: 11. CDR3 size: 17 residues. CDR3 sequence: CASSFQGAQRGTGELFF. CDR3 DNA sequence: TGTGCCAGCAGCTTCCAGGGGGCGCAAAGAGGAACCGGGGAGCTGTTTTTT.

The chain couples TRBV27 to TRBJ2-5; 8 bases align to TRBD1. The CDR3 runs to 15 residues. Per the germline V gene, CDR1 is MNHEY and CDR2 is SMNVEV (reference sequence). J lost 3 bases, V lost 5 bases, and 8 bases had no gene match. The CDR3: CASSKRTGWEETQYF. The CDR3 DNA follows: TGTGCCAGCAGTAAACGGACAGGGTGGGAAGAGACCCAGTACTTC.

This clonotype was seen at least ten times. The chain is built from TRBV5-1 and TRBJ2-7; possibly TRBD2 for D (5 bases). The germline V gene encodes CDR1 SGHRS and CDR2 YFSETQ. V was shortened by 0 bases and J by 0 bases, with 13 bases between the two germline ends. The CDR3 loop spans 16 amino acids. As DNA, the CDR3 is TGCGCCAGCAGCTTGGTGACTGCGGGTCTCTCCTACGAGCAGTACTTC. Its translation: CASSLVTAGLSYEQYF.

The chain recombines TRBV19 with TRBJ2-1, with a weak D call TRBD1 (5 bases). This CDR3 region has 15 residues. The germline CDR1 and CDR2 sequences are LNHDA and SQIVND (reference sequence). Trimming left V 3 bases short and J 4 bases short, with 13 bases between. DNA for the CDR3: TGTGCCAGTAGTATGAGGCAGGGCATATACAATGAGCAGTTCTTC. It translates to CASSMRQGIYNEQFF. The full variable domain, its missing parts supplied by reference TRBV19 and TRBJ2-1, is DGGITQSPKYLFRKEGQNVTLSCEQNLNHDAMYWYRQDPGQGLRLIYYSQIVNDFQKGDIAEGYSVSREKKESFPLTVTSAQKNPTAFYLCASSMRQGIYNEQFFGPGTRLTVL.

V gene TRBV5-1 combines with J gene TRBJ2-1; no definite D call. V gave up 0 bases and J gave up 1 base, with 8 bases separating them. Per germline, CDR1 SGHRS and CDR2 YFSETQ. The CDR3 extends over 15 amino acids. The CDR3 DNA sequence: TGCGCCAGCAGCTTGGAGTGGGGTTCCTACAATGAGCAGTTCTTC. Translated: CASSLEWGSYNEQFF.

This clonotype was seen only a few times. The CDR3 loop is CASSQDSGLREETQYF. The CDR3 region has the DNA TGTGCCAGCAGCCAAGACTCCGGACTAAGAGAAGAGACCCAGTACTTC. This chain connects TRBV14 to TRBJ2-5; D possibly corresponds to TRBD2 (6 bases). CDR1 is SGHDN, CDR2 FVKESK, per germline. The CDR3 consists of 16 residues. V lost 0 bases to trimming and J lost 3 bases, with 14 bases between them.